This T cell receptor beta chain originates from a study of early T cells in non-severe SARS-CoV-2 infection. About the research overall: Unpaired chains resulted from sequencing bulk RNA of unsorted whole blood.

In TCRdb, the 5' RACE reads were re-called with MiXCR into one record per CDR3 protein. The data show 100,000 to 150,000 distinct CDR3 sequences, with just under 15% seen just once and 20% to 25% held by the top ten. The CDR3 has 15 amino acids. CDR1 DFQATT and CDR2 SNEGSKA come from the germline V gene (reference sequence). J was trimmed by 4 bases and V by 1 base; bases with no gene match: 8. This chain connects TRBV20-1 to TRBJ1-1; 8 positions match TRBD1. Sequenced material: whole blood. This TCR came from an adult who was a healthcare worker with PCR-confirmed SARS-CoV-2 infection or an uninfected control (not recorded which). This chain's CDR3 is CSARVGRGRFTEAFF. CDR3 nucleotides: TGCAGTGCTAGAGTTGGCAGGGGGCGGTTCACTGAAGCTTTCTTT.